Listed here is a single TCR beta chain. Its cognate antigen is unknown. V lost 4 bases to trimming and J lost 6 bases; unmatched junction nucleotides: 2. Germline V gene lookup returns CDR1 SNHLY and CDR2 FYNNEI. This CDR3 is built from 12 residues. These data originate in a study of tissue T cells after allogeneic stem cell transplantation. Looking at the study overall: Tissue samples with histologically apparent lymphocytes on H&E review were prioritized for sequencing. Study-level results: The patient cohort was small and clinically heterogeneous, with limited sampling depth. Which tissue TCRs were alloreactive or antigen-specific was not determined. Some clones might be persisting host cells.

Autopsy tissues spanned esophagus to rectum, liver, skin, and lymphoid organs including spleen. Profiled with immunoSEQ multiplex PCR; TCRdb holds only in-frame clones, not every one. The sample lists about 10,000 clones; roughly 60% were seen once. Sequenced material: tissue from the jejunum, taken at autopsy. The chain recombines TRBV2 with TRBJ2-7, with TRBD1 matching 8 bases. This TCR was sampled from a woman between 18 and 50 years old with breast cancer. In DNA, the CDR3 is TGTGCCAGCAGTGTACAGGGGGGCGAGCAGTACTTC. It translates to CASSVQGGEQYF.